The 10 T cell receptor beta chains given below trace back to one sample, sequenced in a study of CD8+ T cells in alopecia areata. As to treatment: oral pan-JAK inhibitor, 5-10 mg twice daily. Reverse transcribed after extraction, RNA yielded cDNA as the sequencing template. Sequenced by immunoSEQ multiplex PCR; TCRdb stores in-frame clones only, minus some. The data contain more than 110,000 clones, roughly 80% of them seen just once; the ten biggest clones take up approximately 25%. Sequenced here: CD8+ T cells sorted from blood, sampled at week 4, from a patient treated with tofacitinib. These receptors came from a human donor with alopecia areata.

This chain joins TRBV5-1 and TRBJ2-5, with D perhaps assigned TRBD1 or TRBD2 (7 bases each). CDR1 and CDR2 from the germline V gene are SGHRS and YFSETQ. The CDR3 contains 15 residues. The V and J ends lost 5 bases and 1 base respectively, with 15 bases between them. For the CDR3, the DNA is TGCGCCAGCAGAGGGGAGGGGGCCATCCAAGAGACCCAGTACTTC. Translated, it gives CASRGEGAIQETQYF.

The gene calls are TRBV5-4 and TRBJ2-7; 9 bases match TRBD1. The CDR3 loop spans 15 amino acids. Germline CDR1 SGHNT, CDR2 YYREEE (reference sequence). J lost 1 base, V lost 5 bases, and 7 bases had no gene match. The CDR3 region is CASRPGDRASYEQYF. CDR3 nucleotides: TGTGCCAGCAGGCCGGGGGACAGGGCTTCCTACGAGCAGTACTTC. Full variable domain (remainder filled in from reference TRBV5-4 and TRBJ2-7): ETGVTQSPTHLIKTRGQQVTLRCSSQSGHNTVSWYQQALGQGPQFIFQYYREEENGRGNFPPRFSGLQFPNYSSELNVNALELDDSALYLCASRPGDRASYEQYFGPGTRLTVT.

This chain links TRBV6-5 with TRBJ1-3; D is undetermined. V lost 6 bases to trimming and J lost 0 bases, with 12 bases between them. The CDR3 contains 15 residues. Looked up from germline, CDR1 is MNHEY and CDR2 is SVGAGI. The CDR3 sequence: CASRRDLNSGNTIYF. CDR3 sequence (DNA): TGTGCCAGCAGACGAGACCTCAACTCTGGAAACACCATATATTTT.

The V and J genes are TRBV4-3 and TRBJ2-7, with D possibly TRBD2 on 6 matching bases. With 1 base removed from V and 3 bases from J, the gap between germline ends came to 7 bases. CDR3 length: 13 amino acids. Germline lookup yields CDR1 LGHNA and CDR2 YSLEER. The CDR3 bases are TGCGCCAGCAGCCAAGGACTAGTCTACGAGCAGTACTTC. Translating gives CASSQGLVYEQYF.

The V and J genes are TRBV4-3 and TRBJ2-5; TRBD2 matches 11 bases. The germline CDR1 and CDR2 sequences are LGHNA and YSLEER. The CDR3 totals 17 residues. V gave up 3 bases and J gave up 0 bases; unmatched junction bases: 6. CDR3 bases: TGCGCCAGCAGCCAGGGAAGACTAGCGGGGTACCAAGAGACCCAGTACTTC. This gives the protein CASSQGRLAGYQETQYF.

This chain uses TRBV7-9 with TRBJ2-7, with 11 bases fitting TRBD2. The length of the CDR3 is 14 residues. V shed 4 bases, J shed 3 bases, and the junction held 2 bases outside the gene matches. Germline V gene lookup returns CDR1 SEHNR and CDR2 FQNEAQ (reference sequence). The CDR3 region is CASSSGTSGYEQYF. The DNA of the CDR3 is TGTGCCAGCAGCTCAGGGACTAGCGGCTACGAGCAGTACTTC.

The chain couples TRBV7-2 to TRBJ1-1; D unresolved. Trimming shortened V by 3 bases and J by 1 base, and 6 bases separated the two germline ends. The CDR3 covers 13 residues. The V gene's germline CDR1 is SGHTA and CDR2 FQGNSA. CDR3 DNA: TGTGCCAGCAGCTTGGGCCAGAACACTGAAGCTTTCTTT. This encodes CASSLGQNTEAFF.

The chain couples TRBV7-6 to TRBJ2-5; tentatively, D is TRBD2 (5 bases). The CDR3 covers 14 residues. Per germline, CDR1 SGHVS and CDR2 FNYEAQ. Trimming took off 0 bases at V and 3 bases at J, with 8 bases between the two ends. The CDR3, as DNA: TGTGCCAGCAGCTTAGCACTGCGGGAAGAGACCCAGTACTTC. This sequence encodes CASSLALREETQYF. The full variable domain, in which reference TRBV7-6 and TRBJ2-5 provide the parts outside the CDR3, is GAGVSQSPRYKVTKRGQDVALRCDPISGHVSLYWYRQALGQGPEFLTYFNYEAQQDKSGLPNDRFSAERPEGSISTLTIQRTEQRDSAMYRCASSLALREETQYFGPGTRLLVL.

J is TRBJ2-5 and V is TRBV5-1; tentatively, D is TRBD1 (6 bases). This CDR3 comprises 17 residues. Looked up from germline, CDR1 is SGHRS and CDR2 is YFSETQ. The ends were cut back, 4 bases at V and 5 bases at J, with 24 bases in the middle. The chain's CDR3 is CASSADRNPQRPETQYF. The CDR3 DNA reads TGCGCCAGCAGCGCAGACAGGAATCCCCAACGGCCCGAGACCCAGTACTTC.

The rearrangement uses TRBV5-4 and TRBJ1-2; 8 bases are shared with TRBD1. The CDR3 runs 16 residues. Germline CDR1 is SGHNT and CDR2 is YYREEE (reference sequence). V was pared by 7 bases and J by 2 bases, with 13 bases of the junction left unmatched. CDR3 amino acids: CASASPDRGLNYGYTF. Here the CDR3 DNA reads TGTGCCAGCGCATCACCCGACAGGGGACTAAACTATGGCTACACCTTC. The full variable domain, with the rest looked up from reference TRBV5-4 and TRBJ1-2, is ETGVTQSPTHLIKTRGQQVTLRCSSQSGHNTVSWYQQALGQGPQFIFQYYREEENGRGNFPPRFSGLQFPNYSSELNVNALELDDSALYLCASASPDRGLNYGYTFGSGTRLTVV.